Following are 25 T cell receptor beta chains from one sample sequenced in a study of post-analysis software for immune sequencing data. Findings and caveats of the study: TRBV5-6, TRBV5-1 and TRBV20-1 belonged to a set of five TRBV segments that were more frequent in patients than controls.

These receptors lack a known antigen. Incorporated into the TCR beta cDNA libraries were unique molecular identifiers, which served to reduce PCR and sequencing biases. One entry per CDR3 protein, called by TCRdb with MiXCR from the PCR reads. Of 700,000 to 800,000 distinct CDR3 sequences listed, about 27% are singletons. Sample: blood. The source of these receptors is a girl aged 5-17 years with multiple sclerosis.

Only a few counts were recorded for this clonotype. CDR3 sequence reads: CASQAGYQETQYF. The CDR3 coding sequence is TGTGCCAGCCAGGCGGGTTACCAAGAGACCCAGTACTTC. This rearrangement joins TRBV6-5 to TRBJ2-5; D is perhaps TRBD2 (5 bases). The germline CDR1 and CDR2 sequences are MNHEY and SVGAGI. The germline V and J ends were trimmed by 8 bases and 0 bases, with 10 bases remaining between them. The CDR3 sequence is 13 residues long.

This clonotype has just a few counts. This chain's CDR3 is CATSRKSSGIDEQYF. In DNA form, the CDR3 reads TGTGCCACCAGCAGAAAAAGTAGCGGGATCGACGAGCAGTACTTC. The chain is built from TRBV15 and TRBJ2-7; 8 nucleotides agree with TRBD2. V dropped 2 bases and J dropped 5; count of bases not matched to a gene: 8. CDR3 size: 15 residues. In germline, CDR1 is LNHNV, CDR2 YYDKDF (reference sequence).

V usage is TRBV28 and J usage is TRBJ1-2; D unclear. CDR1 and CDR2 (germline): MDHEN, SYDVKM. This CDR3 comprises 12 residues. With 4 bases removed from V and 3 bases from J, the gap between germline ends came to 6 bases. The CDR3, as DNA: TGTGCCAGCAGTTGGTGGGACTATGGCTACACCTTC. This gives the protein CASSWWDYGYTF.

As concerns this clonotype: A read error is possible here, since a much larger clone lies one base away. The chain employs TRBV20-1 and TRBJ2-7; no reliable D call. Germline V gene lookup returns CDR1 DFQATT and CDR2 SNEGSKA (reference sequence). The CDR3 is made up of 12 amino acids. The CDR3 protein is CRARYKKYEQYF. CDR3 nucleotide sequence: TGCAGGGCTAGATACAAGAAGTACGAGCAGTACTTC.

The table lists this clonotype with a few counts. V and J are TRBV11-2 and TRBJ2-1; TRBD2 is a possible D gene (6 bases). V was clipped by 3 bases and J by 2 bases, with 20 bases between them. Germline loops: CDR1 SGHAT, CDR2 FQNNGV. This CDR3 is 18 amino acids long. CDR3 sequence reads: CASSFGGMAGKTYNEQFF. DNA for the CDR3: TGTGCCAGCAGCTTTGGGGGGATGGCGGGAAAGACCTACAATGAGCAGTTCTTC.

A remark on this clonotype: The conserved final phenylalanine or tryptophan is absent from the CDR3, which likely points to a read error. V is TRBV7-2 and J is TRBJ2-3; 7 bases fit TRBD2. Germline CDR1 reads SGHTA; CDR2 reads FQGNSA. This CDR3 has 15 residues. V shed 2 bases, J shed 4 bases, and the junction held 6 bases outside the gene matches. The CDR3 is CASSLYAGVADTQYC. The CDR3 DNA reads as TGTGCCAGCAGCTTATATGCGGGAGTGGCAGATACGCAGTATTGT.

This chain links TRBV9 with TRBJ2-1; D might be TRBD1 (6 bases). The CDR3 length is 15 residues. The V and J ends lost 0 bases and 6 bases respectively, with 13 bases between them. Germline values: CDR1 SGDLS, CDR2 YYNGEE. CDR3 protein: CASSVEDSAANEQFF. The CDR3 DNA reads TGTGCCAGCAGCGTAGAGGACAGTGCGGCCAATGAGCAGTTCTTC. The complete variable domain, with remaining parts taken from reference TRBV9 and TRBJ2-1, reads DSGVTQTPKHLITATGQRVTLRCSPRSGDLSVYWYQQSLDQGLQFLIQYYNGEERAKGNILERFSAQQFPDLHSELNLSSLELGDSALYFCASSVEDSAANEQFFGPGTRLTVL.

Details on this clonotype: The junction shows a germline mismatch at one end, possibly a read error. The chain has TRBV27 and TRBJ2-7; TRBD1 aligns across 7 bases. The CDR3 runs to 14 residues. In germline, CDR1 is MNHEY, CDR2 SMNVEV (reference sequence). The CDR3 DNA follows: TGCACCAGCAGGGACCGGGACAGCTCCTACGAGCAGTACTTC. This translates into CTSRDRDSSYEQYF.

The chain is built from TRBV7-2 and TRBJ2-1; TRBD1 is a possible D gene (6 bases). This CDR3 comprises 13 residues. The germline V gene encodes CDR1 SGHTA and CDR2 FQGNSA. V was pared by 3 bases and J by 13 bases, with 16 bases between. The CDR3 coding sequence is TGTGCCAGCAGCTTCCAGGGGCGCGAGACCCAGTTCTTC. This codes for CASSFQGRETQFF. Full variable domain (rest looked up from reference TRBV7-2 and TRBJ2-1): GAGVSQSPSNKVTEKGKDVELRCDPISGHTALYWYRQSLGQGLEFLIYFQGNSAPDKSGLPSDRFSAERTGGSVSTLTIQRTQQEDSAVYLCASSFQGRETQFFGPGTRLTVL.

The chain links TRBV18 to TRBJ1-1; D is uncertain. Per the germline V gene, CDR1 is KGHSH and CDR2 is LQKENI. V shed 2 bases and J shed 0 bases, with 7 bases lying between them. This CDR3 is 14 amino acids long. The CDR3 bases are TGTGCCAGCTCACCAATAGACTTGAACACTGAAGCTTTCTTT. This sequence encodes CASSPIDLNTEAFF. Variable domain in full (rest from reference TRBV18 and TRBJ1-1): NAGVMQNPRHLVRRRGQEARLRCSPMKGHSHVYWYRQLPEEGLKFMVYLQKENIIDESGMPKERFSAEFPKEGPSILRIQQVVRGDSAAYFCASSPIDLNTEAFFGQGTRLTVV.

In its sample, this clonotype was seen a few times. The rearrangement joins TRBV20-1 to TRBJ2-5, with 8 bases lining up with TRBD1. The end of the DNA is better explained by TRBJ2-7, so the J call may be wrong. The CDR3 length is 16 residues. The V gene's germline CDR1 is DFQATT and CDR2 SNEGSKA (reference sequence). The CDR3 region has the DNA TGCAGTGCTGAAGCCCTCGTGACAGGGGCGTCCCACGAGCAGTACTTC. Its translation is CSAEALVTGASHEQYF.

This clonotype was counted at least ten times. The J gene is TRBJ2-5, the V gene TRBV27; D remains unclear. Trimming removed 3 bases at V and 7 bases at J, with 6 bases between. The germline CDR1 and CDR2 sequences are MNHEY and SMNVEV (reference sequence). CDR3 size: 11 residues. This CDR3 is CASSFGGTQYF. The DNA of the CDR3 is TGTGCCAGCAGTTTCGGCGGGACCCAGTACTTC.

The gene calls are TRBV7-9 and TRBJ2-3; possibly TRBD1 for D (5 bases). The germline CDR1 and CDR2 sequences are SEHNR and FQNEAQ (reference sequence). Trimming stripped 1 base from V and 8 bases from J, with 10 bases between. This CDR3 is built from 13 residues. The CDR3 nucleotides are TGTGCCAGCAGCTTAGGGGCAGGGTCTACGCAGTATTTT. This codes for CASSLGAGSTQYF.

The rearrangement joins TRBV20-1 to TRBJ1-1; no reliable D call. Trimming shortened V by 3 bases and J by 0 bases, and 8 bases separated the two germline ends. Germline V gene sequence: CDR1 DFQATT, CDR2 SNEGSKA (reference sequence). CDR3 length: 13 amino acids. The CDR3 is CSASLSMNTEAFF. CDR3 in DNA: TGCAGTGCTAGTCTCAGTATGAACACTGAAGCTTTCTTT.

V is TRBV6-1 and J is TRBJ1-5, with D tentatively TRBD1 (6 bases). Germline V CDR1 and CDR2: MNHNS, SASEGT. This CDR3 spans 14 amino acids. Trimming removed 1 base from V and 2 bases from J, with 6 bases in between. The CDR3 nucleotides are TGTGCCAGCAGTGAAGGACAGGGCAATCAGCCCCAGCATTTT. Translation gives CASSEGQGNQPQHF.

Many counts were recorded for this clonotype. The J gene is TRBJ2-3, the V gene TRBV29-1; a weak D match, TRBD2 (7 bases). The germline CDR1 and CDR2 sequences are SQVTM and ANQGSEA. This CDR3 is 14 amino acids long. V shed 8 bases and J shed 5 bases, with 20 bases lying between them. CDR3 sequence: CSSGGFQGGDTQYF. The CDR3 DNA follows: TGCAGCTCGGGGGGCTTCCAAGGGGGAGATACGCAGTATTTT.

About this clonotype itself: Compared with germline, one end of the junction differs, possibly owing to a read error. The genes are TRBV10-3 and TRBJ2-1; TRBD1 might be the D (6 bases). CDR1 and CDR2 from the germline V gene are ENHRY and SYGVKD. This CDR3 comprises 13 residues. DNA of the CDR3: TGTGCCATCAGGAGGGACATCCCAGATGATCAGTTCTTC. It is translated as CAIRRDIPDDQFF.

This clonotype was picked up many times. The rearrangement links TRBV27 to TRBJ2-6; D ambiguous. Trimming cost V 5 bases and J 6 bases, with 8 bases left between them. CDR3 length: 13 amino acids. Per germline, CDR1 MNHEY and CDR2 SMNVEV (reference sequence). CDR3 region: CASSPPSANVLTF. Written as DNA, the CDR3 is TGTGCCAGCAGTCCCCCCTCGGCCAACGTCCTGACTTTC.

This clonotype has just a few counts. The rearrangement uses TRBV7-2 and TRBJ1-2; D is undetermined. The CDR3 runs to 15 residues. CDR1 and CDR2 from the germline V gene are SGHTA and FQGNSA. V lost 5 bases and J 3 bases, leaving 16 bases between the germline ends. The CDR3 loop reads CASSPGPAVDYGYTF. CDR3 in DNA: TGTGCCAGCAGCCCGGGCCCTGCGGTCGACTATGGCTACACCTTC.

This clonotype was picked up a small number of times. The V gene is TRBV4-3, the J gene TRBJ2-1, with D tentatively TRBD1 or TRBD2 (5 bases each). V gave up 3 bases and J gave up 3 bases, with 18 bases separating them. Per the germline V gene, CDR1 is LGHNA and CDR2 is YSLEER. There are 17 residues in the CDR3. The CDR3 reads CASSQGVLAVYYNEQFF. The CDR3 nucleotides are TGCGCCAGCAGCCAGGGGGTCTTGGCGGTTTACTACAATGAGCAGTTCTTC.

The sample holds a few counts of this clonotype. The chain uses TRBV7-2 and TRBJ2-5, with TRBD2 identical over 10 bases. The J call is doubtful: the DNA matches TRBJ2-7 better. The CDR3 runs 15 residues. Germline V gene data show CDR1 as SGHTA and CDR2 as FQGNSA. The DNA of the CDR3 is TGTGCCAGCAGCCGACAAAGCGGGAGGGCCAGCGAGCAGTACTTC. This sequence encodes CASSRQSGRASEQYF.

The table lists this clonotype with a count of one. The genes are TRBV3-1 and TRBJ2-3, with 10 positions matching TRBD2. V was clipped by 4 bases and J by 3 bases; unmatched bases: 7. CDR1 and CDR2 from the germline V gene are LGHDT and YNNKEL (reference sequence). The CDR3 loop spans 16 amino acids. CDR3 region: CASSRLGTSDTDTQYF. CDR3 DNA: TGTGCCAGCAGCCGCCTCGGGACTAGCGATACAGATACGCAGTATTTT.

The chain combines TRBV14 with TRBJ2-1; 9 bases agree with TRBD2. The CDR3 extends over 17 amino acids. Germline assignment: CDR1 SGHDN and CDR2 FVKESK. V dropped 0 bases and J dropped 8; count of bases not matched to a gene: 11. CDR3 protein: CASSQDGKGTSRYEQFF. In DNA form, the CDR3 reads TGTGCCAGCAGCCAAGATGGGAAGGGGACTAGCCGGTATGAGCAGTTCTTC. The complete variable domain, with remaining parts taken from reference TRBV14 and TRBJ2-1, reads EAGVTQFPSHSVIEKGQTVTLRCDPISGHDNLYWYRRVMGKEIKFLLHFVKESKQDESGMPNNRFLAERTGGTYSTLKVQPAELEDSGVYFCASSQDGKGTSRYEQFFGPGTRLTVL.

Ten or more counts support this clonotype. The V and J genes are TRBV6-1 and TRBJ2-7; TRBD2 matches 15 bases. CDR3 length: 18 amino acids. Germline CDR1 reads MNHNS; CDR2 reads SASEGT. V trimming: 6 bases; J trimming: 3 bases; junction bases outside the gene matches: 12. The CDR3 DNA sequence: TGTGCCAGCAGCCCTCGGACTAGCGGGAGGGAGAAGAACTACGAGCAGTACTTC. This sequence encodes CASSPRTSGREKNYEQYF.

This clonotype was seen a few times. The chain links TRBV21-1 to TRBJ1-1; TRBD1, the table's D call, was not compared with the DNA. TRBV21-1 is annotated as a pseudogene. The CDR3 sequence is 13 residues long. CDR3 sequence: CARDRVLGTEAFF. The CDR3 DNA follows: TGTGCCAGAGACAGGGTATTAGGCACTGAAGCTTTCTTT.